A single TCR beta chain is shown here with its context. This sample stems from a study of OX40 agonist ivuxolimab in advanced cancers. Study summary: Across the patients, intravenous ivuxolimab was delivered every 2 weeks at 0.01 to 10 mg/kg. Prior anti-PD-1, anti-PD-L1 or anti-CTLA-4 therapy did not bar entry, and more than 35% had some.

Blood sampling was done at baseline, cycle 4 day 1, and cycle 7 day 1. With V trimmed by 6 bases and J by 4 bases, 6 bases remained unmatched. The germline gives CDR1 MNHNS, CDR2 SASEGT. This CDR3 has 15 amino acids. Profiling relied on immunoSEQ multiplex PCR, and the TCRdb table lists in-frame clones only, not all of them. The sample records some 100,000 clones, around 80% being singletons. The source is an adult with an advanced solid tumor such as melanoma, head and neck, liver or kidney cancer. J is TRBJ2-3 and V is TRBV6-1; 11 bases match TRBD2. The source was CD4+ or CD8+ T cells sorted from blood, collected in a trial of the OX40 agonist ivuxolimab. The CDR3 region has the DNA TGTGCCAGCAGGCTACTAGCGGGGGTCCCAGATACGCAGTATTTT. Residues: CASRLLAGVPDTQYF.